Listed here are 9 T cell receptor beta chains from one sample, sequenced in a study of identical twins. TCRdb independently ran MiXCR on the 5' RACE reads; one entry per CDR3 protein. The sample contains around 280,000 distinct CDR3 sequences, roughly 8.6% of which appear only once. The same specimen was also included in a second study, on yellow fever vaccine responses in identical twins.

The material sequenced was memory (CD45RO+) T cells sorted from blood. The receptor source for this set is a woman aged 18-29 years in good health.

The chain couples TRBV20-1 to TRBJ2-7; 8 bases align to TRBD1. Germline V gene lookup returns CDR1 DFQATT and CDR2 SNEGSKA (reference sequence). The CDR3 spans 13 residues. Germline trimming cut 4 bases from V and 2 bases from J; bases unmatched to any gene: 4. Here the CDR3 DNA reads TGCAGTGCTATGGGACAGGAAGCCTACGAGCAGTACTTC. Translating it yields CSAMGQEAYEQYF.

This clonotype was found many times. The chain recombines TRBV20-1 with TRBJ1-2; D may be TRBD1 (6 bases). Germline V gene sequence: CDR1 DFQATT, CDR2 SNEGSKA (reference sequence). Trimming left V 2 bases short and J 0 bases short, with 7 bases between. The CDR3 has 13 amino acids. In DNA, the CDR3 is TGCAGTGCTAGAAACAGGGCTAACTATGGCTACACCTTC. Amino acid sequence: CSARNRANYGYTF.

This clonotype was seen more than once but under ten times. This rearrangement joins TRBV12-3 or TRBV12-4 to TRBJ2-5; 8 bases map to TRBD2. After removal of 2 bases from V and 3 bases from J, the junction contained 11 bases not matched to a gene. The CDR3 contains 17 residues. Here the CDR3 reads CASSLRGAGGREETQYF. CDR3 bases: TGTGCCAGCAGTTTAAGAGGGGCGGGGGGCCGGGAAGAGACCCAGTACTTC.

This clonotype has only a few counts. The chain combines TRBV7-9 with TRBJ2-3, with D perhaps matching TRBD1 (6 bases). Trimming stripped 5 bases from V and 2 bases from J, with 14 bases between. Germline assignment: CDR1 SEHNR and CDR2 FQNEAQ (reference sequence). This CDR3 comprises 15 residues. DNA for the CDR3: TGTGCCAGCAGCGGTCGACAGGTTAACACAGATACGCAGTATTTT. Its protein is CASSGRQVNTDTQYF. The full variable domain, completed using reference TRBV7-9 and TRBJ2-3, is DTGVSQNPRHKITKRGQNVTFRCDPISEHNRLYWYRQTLGQGPEFLTYFQNEAQLEKSRLLSDRFSAERPKGSFSTLEIQRTEQGDSAMYLCASSGRQVNTDTQYFGPGTRLTVL.

The chain employs TRBV5-4 and TRBJ2-3, with D unresolved. The V gene's germline CDR1 is SGHNT and CDR2 YYREEE (reference sequence). The CDR3 is 15 residues long. Trimming removed 0 bases at V and 2 bases at J, with 10 bases between. Here the CDR3 reads CASSLDGRYTDTQYF. The CDR3 DNA sequence: TGTGCCAGCAGCTTGGATGGGCGGTACACAGATACGCAGTATTTT.

Many counts were recorded for this clonotype. This rearrangement joins TRBV3-1 to TRBJ2-2, with D perhaps assigned TRBD1 or TRBD2 (5 bases each). The ends were cut back, 0 bases at V and 0 bases at J, with 8 bases in the middle. The CDR3 sequence is 16 residues long. Germline V gives CDR1 LGHDT, CDR2 YNNKEL (reference sequence). This CDR3 reads CASSQEGTTNTGELFF. CDR3 sequence (DNA): TGTGCCAGCAGCCAAGAAGGGACGACGAACACCGGGGAGCTGTTTTTT. Combining the CDR3 with reference TRBV3-1 and TRBJ2-2 gives the whole variable domain DTAVSQTPKYLVTQMGNDKSIKCEQNLGHDTMYWYKQDSKKFLKIMFSYNNKELIINETVPNRFSPKSPDKAHLNLHINSLELGDSAVYFCASSQEGTTNTGELFFGEGSRLTVL.

The J gene is TRBJ2-7, the V gene TRBV5-1; D might be TRBD1 (7 bases). The CDR3 runs to 18 residues. The V and J ends lost 3 bases and 4 bases respectively, with 26 bases between them. CDR1 and CDR2 from the germline V gene are SGHRS and YFSETQ. Written as DNA, the CDR3 is TGCGCCAGCAGCTGGCAGTACAGGGTGGAGGGGGCCCCTTACGAGCAGTACGTC. As protein: CASSWQYRVEGAPYEQYV.

Turning to this clonotype: A clone one base away is much larger, so this may be a read error. The chain couples TRBV6-1 to TRBJ2-3; D is ambiguous. This CDR3 is 15 amino acids long. V was clipped by 5 bases and J by 0 bases, with 12 bases between them. CDR1 MNHNS and CDR2 SASEGT come from the germline V gene. In DNA form, the CDR3 reads TGTGCCAGCAGTCCCCCCGGCAGTAGCACAGATACGCAGTATTTT. It encodes CASSPPGSSTDTQYF.

This clonotype was observed a few times. The CDR3 bases are TGCAGCGCTTCCCACAAGACGACCTACAATGAGCAGTTCTTC. It is translated as CSASHKTTYNEQFF. The chain uses TRBV20-1 and TRBJ2-1; D not certain. Per germline, CDR1 DFQATT and CDR2 SNEGSKA (reference sequence). The CDR3 runs 14 residues.